The 11 T cell receptor beta chains in this list originate from one sample, sequenced in a study of T-cell memory formation after mild COVID-19. TCRdb reprocessed the 5' RACE reads via MiXCR and lists one record per CDR3 protein. The data contain about 170,000 distinct CDR3 sequences, 10% to 15% of them singletons. Sequencing was performed on PBMCs or a T cell subset sorted from them (not recorded which). Receptor source: a man between 18 and 35 years old who had mild COVID-19 (a few samples of this study predate the infection). Cell type and time point are not known.

In its sample, this clonotype was seen a few times. This chain connects TRBV7-2 to TRBJ2-1, with 7 bases that match TRBD2. There are 13 residues in the CDR3. Germline CDR1 reads SGHTA; CDR2 reads FQGNSA. Germline trimming cut 1 base from V and 10 bases from J; bases unmatched to any gene: 4. CDR3 bases: TGTGCCAGCAGCTTAGTGGGGGAGGGGGAGCAGTTCTTC. This gives the protein CASSLVGEGEQFF.

This clonotype occurred a few times. Being one base from a much bigger clone, this may be a read error. The chain employs TRBV5-5 and TRBJ2-1, with 8 bases fitting TRBD2. Looked up from germline, CDR1 is SGHKS and CDR2 is YYEKEE (reference sequence). The CDR3 is made up of 14 amino acids. CDR3 bases: TGTGCCCGCAGCTCAACCCGGGGGGGCAATGAGCAGTTCTTC. Protein product: CARSSTRGGNEQFF. Combining the CDR3 with reference TRBV5-5 and TRBJ2-1 gives the whole variable domain DAGVTQSPTHLIKTRGQQVTLRCSPISGHKSVSWYQQVLGQGPQFIFQYYEKEERGRGNFPDRFSARQFPNYSSELNVNALLLGDSALYLCARSSTRGGNEQFFGPGTRLTVL.

The V gene is TRBV6-1, the J gene TRBJ2-7; D is uncertain. Trimming stripped 8 bases from V and 2 bases from J, with 13 bases between. The CDR3 is 13 amino acids. Germline V gene data show CDR1 as MNHNS and CDR2 as SASEGT. This CDR3 is CASCRQVPYEQYV. The CDR3 nucleotides read TGTGCCAGCTGTCGTCAGGTTCCCTACGAGCAGTACGTC.

V is TRBV5-1 and J is TRBJ2-5; D is uncertain. The CDR3 length is 12 residues. V lost 2 bases and J 3 bases, leaving 5 bases between the germline ends. Germline lookup yields CDR1 SGHRS and CDR2 YFSETQ. CDR3 protein: CASSLTEETQYF. CDR3 in DNA: TGCGCCAGCAGCTTAACAGAAGAGACCCAGTACTTC.

The chain combines TRBV7-2 with TRBJ1-2; 9 nucleotides align to TRBD1. Germline CDR1 SGHTA, CDR2 FQGNSA. The CDR3 runs 13 residues. V shed 5 bases, J shed 8 bases, and the junction held 6 bases outside the gene matches. The CDR3 loop is CASSNRQGEGYTF. DNA of the CDR3: TGTGCCAGCAGCAACCGACAGGGGGAAGGCTACACCTTC.

This clonotype was observed a few times. The J gene is TRBJ1-5, the V gene TRBV6-2 or TRBV6-3; 10 bases match TRBD1. Germline V CDR1 and CDR2: MNHEY, SVGEGT. The trim removed 7 bases at V and 4 bases at J, leaving 7 bases unmatched. This CDR3 has 15 residues. CDR3 in DNA: TGTGCCAGCACCTCGGGACAGGGGTATAATCAGCCCCAGCATTTT. This sequence encodes CASTSGQGYNQPQHF.

Turning to this clonotype: At one boundary the junction diverges from the germline segment, which might be a read error. The chain couples TRBV6-6 to TRBJ1-1; D gene uncertain. Germline loops: CDR1 MNHNY, CDR2 SVGAGI (reference sequence). The CDR3 totals 15 residues. CDR3 region: CASSYSKRKNAEAFF. The CDR3 bases are TGTGCCAGCAGTTACTCCAAACGGAAGAACGCTGAAGCTTTCTTT.

This clonotype was seen a handful of times. The V and J genes are TRBV11-1 and TRBJ2-7; D is uncertain. Germline CDR1 and CDR2: SGHAT and FQDESV (reference sequence). V shed 3 bases and J shed 10 bases, with 22 bases lying between them. CDR3 length: 15 amino acids. CDR3: CASSLGDNGLFVQYF. The CDR3 region has the DNA TGTGCCAGCAGCTTGGGTGACAACGGTCTTTTCGTCCAGTACTTC. Full variable domain (rest looked up from reference TRBV11-1 and TRBJ2-7): EAEVAQSPRYKITEKSQAVAFWCDPISGHATLYWYRQILGQGPELLVQFQDESVVDDSQLPKDRFSAERLKGVDSTLKIQPAELGDSAMYLCASSLGDNGLFVQYFGPGTRLTVT.

The J gene is TRBJ2-7, the V gene TRBV20-1; TRBD1 matches at 7 bases. CDR3 size: 13 residues. V shed 7 bases and J 2 bases; nucleotides not matched to a gene: 8. CDR1 and CDR2 (germline): DFQATT, SNEGSKA (reference sequence). For the CDR3, the DNA is TGCAGTGTCCCTGGACAGGTACCCTACGAGCAGTACTTC. Amino acid sequence: CSVPGQVPYEQYF.

The CDR3 DNA reads as TGCGCCAGCAGCTTCCGGGGAACGGACGGCTACACCTTC. Its translation: CASSFRGTDGYTF. The chain links TRBV5-1 to TRBJ1-2; D uncertain. Germline lookup yields CDR1 SGHRS and CDR2 YFSETQ. V shed 2 bases and J shed 8 bases, with 13 bases lying between them. The CDR3 is made up of 13 amino acids.

This clonotype was observed a few times. The rearrangement joins TRBV5-6 to TRBJ1-4; D is unresolved. CDR1 is SGHDT, CDR2 YYEEEE, per germline. This CDR3 spans 14 amino acids. Trimming shortened V by 1 base and J by 4 bases, and 8 bases separated the two germline ends. The CDR3 DNA sequence: TGTGCCAGCAGCTTGAAGACCTTTAATGAAAAACTGTTTTTT. Its translation: CASSLKTFNEKLFF.